Detailed here is one TCR beta chain. Its antigen is not yet known. Base qualities are not at hand, and no much larger clone is one base apart. TCRbeta CDR3 regions were amplified from genomic DNA using the immunoSEQ Assay, a bias-controlled multiplex PCR. Concerning the study's data processing: The number of nucleated cells in each sample was estimated by amplification of reference gene primers within the assay. Sequence reads were collapsed and filtered to measure the absolute abundance of every unique TCRbeta CDR3 rearrangement. For each sample, productive Simpson clonality was calculated as the square root of Simpson's diversity index across productive rearrangements. In its TCRdb copy, this immuneACCESS table keeps in-frame sequences only and misses some clones. Where compared with another copy, unresolved V genes explain less than half of these, and the others have no known cause. V and J calls and clone size follow that table, whereas D and trimming were derived from the DNA. This sample is represented by tens of thousands of clones; approximately 88% of them were singletons. The ten biggest clones cover roughly 3.5% of the sample.

This specimen comes from a study of blood T cell repertoires in COVID-19 (TCRdb year 2020). About the full investigation: Collaborator samples came from the United States, Italy and Spain and covered acute and convalescent phases of COVID-19. The material from the prospective study consisted of cDNA or gDNA derived from T cells, B-cell-depleted T cells, or PBMCs. The dataset comprised deeply sampled blood TCRbeta repertoires from subjects exposed to, actively infected with, or recovered from COVID-19. The repertoires were released in a freely available public database intended as a resource for research on the immune response to SARS-CoV-2. The samples were drawn from two sources: the first 160 participants of the ongoing ImmuneRACE study, and some 1,300 subjects contributed by 6 global collaborators. Nearly every sample came with metadata listing a de-identified subject ID, COVID-19 status, age in years and sex. Where available, HLA class I and class II types were obtained from metadata supplied by the sample provider rather than from assay-based typing.

Collaborating institutions collected whole blood in K2EDTA tubes following their own protocols. For TCRbeta analysis, collaborator samples were shipped as frozen whole blood, as isolated PBMCs, or as DNA extracted from either sample type. Broad study findings and their caveats: How much clinical and demographic metadata was included differed by source and by participant, and the metadata was provided uncurated.

The germline V gene sets CDR1 to SGHVS and CDR2 to FQNEAQ. The CDR3 numbers 15 residues from cysteine through phenylalanine. Only the CDR3 region is kept as DNA, spanning 45 bases read in frame from base 1. V is clipped by 3 bases and J by 3 bases, and the sequence between their germline boundaries is 13 bases long. The sequence is built from TRBV7-8 and TRBJ2-3; TRBD1 is a possible D gene, resting on 5 matching bases. The sequenced material came from peripheral blood. The receptor comes from a woman between 65 and 79 years old with acute or convalescent COVID-19. The bases are TGTGCCAGCAGCTTGTGGACAAGTGATACAGATACGCAGTATTTT. Translation gives CASSLWTSDTDTQYF.